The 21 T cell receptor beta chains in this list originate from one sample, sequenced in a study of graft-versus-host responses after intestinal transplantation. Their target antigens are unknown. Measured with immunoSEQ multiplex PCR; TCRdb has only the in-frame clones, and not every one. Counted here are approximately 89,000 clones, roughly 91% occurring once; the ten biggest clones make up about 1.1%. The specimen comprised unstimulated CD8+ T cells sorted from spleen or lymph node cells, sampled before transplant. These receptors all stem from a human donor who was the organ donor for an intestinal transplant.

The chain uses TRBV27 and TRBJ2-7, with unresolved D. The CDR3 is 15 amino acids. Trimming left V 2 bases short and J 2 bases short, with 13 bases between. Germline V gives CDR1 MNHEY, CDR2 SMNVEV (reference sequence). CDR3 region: CASSLASSGTYEQYF. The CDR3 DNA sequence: TGTGCCAGCAGTTTAGCATCCTCAGGAACCTACGAGCAGTACTTC.

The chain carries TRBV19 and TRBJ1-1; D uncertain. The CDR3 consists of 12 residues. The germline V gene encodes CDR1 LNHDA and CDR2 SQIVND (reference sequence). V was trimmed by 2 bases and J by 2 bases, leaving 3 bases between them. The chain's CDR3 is CASSIQNTEAFF. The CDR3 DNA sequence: TGTGCCAGTAGTATACAAAACACTGAAGCTTTCTTT.

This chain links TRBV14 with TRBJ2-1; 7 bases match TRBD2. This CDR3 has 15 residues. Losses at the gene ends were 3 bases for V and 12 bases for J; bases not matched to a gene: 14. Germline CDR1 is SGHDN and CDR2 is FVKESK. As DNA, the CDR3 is TGTGCCAGCAGCCAGGACCGGGACTACCCCTGGGGGCAGTTCTTC. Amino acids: CASSQDRDYPWGQFF.

The CDR3 sequence is CASSETASGEANYGYTF. DNA for the CDR3: TGTGCCAGCAGTGAAACCGCTTCGGGGGAAGCTAACTATGGCTACACCTTC. The chain recombines TRBV2 with TRBJ1-2; possible D gene TRBD1, 5 bases. Between the trimmed V and J ends, which lost 2 bases and 0 bases, there was a span of 16 bases. Germline lookup yields CDR1 SNHLY and CDR2 FYNNEI. The CDR3 loop spans 17 amino acids.

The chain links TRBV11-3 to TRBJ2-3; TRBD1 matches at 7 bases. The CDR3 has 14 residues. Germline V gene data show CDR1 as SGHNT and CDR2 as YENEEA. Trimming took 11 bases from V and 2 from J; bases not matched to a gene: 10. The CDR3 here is CASREGAHTDTQYF. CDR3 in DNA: TGTGCCTCGCGAGAGGGGGCGCACACAGATACGCAGTATTTT.

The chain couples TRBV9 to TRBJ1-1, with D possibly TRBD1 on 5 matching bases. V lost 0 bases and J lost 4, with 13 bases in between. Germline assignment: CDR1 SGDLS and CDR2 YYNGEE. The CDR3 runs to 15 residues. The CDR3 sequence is CASSVVPGRITEAFF. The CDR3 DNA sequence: TGTGCCAGCAGCGTAGTTCCAGGGCGGATCACTGAAGCTTTCTTT.

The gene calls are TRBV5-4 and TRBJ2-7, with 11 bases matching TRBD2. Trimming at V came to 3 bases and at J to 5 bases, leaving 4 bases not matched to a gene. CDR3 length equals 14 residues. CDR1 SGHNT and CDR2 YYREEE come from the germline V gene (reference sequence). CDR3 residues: CASSSLAGVNEQYF. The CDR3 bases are TGTGCCAGCAGCTCACTAGCGGGAGTCAACGAGCAGTACTTC.

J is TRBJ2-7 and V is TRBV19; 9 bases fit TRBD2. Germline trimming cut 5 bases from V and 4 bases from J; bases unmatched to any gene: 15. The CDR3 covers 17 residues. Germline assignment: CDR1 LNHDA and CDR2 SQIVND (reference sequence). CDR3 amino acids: CASSPQSGTSLFYEQYF. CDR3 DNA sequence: TGTGCCAGTAGTCCTCAATCCGGGACTAGCCTTTTTTACGAGCAGTACTTC.

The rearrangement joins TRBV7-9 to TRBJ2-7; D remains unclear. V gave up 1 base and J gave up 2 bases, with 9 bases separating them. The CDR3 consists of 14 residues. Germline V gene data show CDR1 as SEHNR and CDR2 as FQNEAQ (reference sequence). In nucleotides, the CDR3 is TGTGCCAGCAGCTTAGAGCCGGTGACCTACGAGCAGTACTTC. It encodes CASSLEPVTYEQYF. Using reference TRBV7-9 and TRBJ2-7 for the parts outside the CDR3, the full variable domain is DTGVSQNPRHKITKRGQNVTFRCDPISEHNRLYWYRQTLGQGPEFLTYFQNEAQLEKSRLLSDRFSAERPKGSFSTLEIQRTEQGDSAMYLCASSLEPVTYEQYFGPGTRLTVT.

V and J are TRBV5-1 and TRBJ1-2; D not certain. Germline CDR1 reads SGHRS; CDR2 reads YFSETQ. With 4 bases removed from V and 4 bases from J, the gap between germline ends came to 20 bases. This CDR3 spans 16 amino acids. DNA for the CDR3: TGCGCCAGCAGCCCGGCGGGCCGGCCTCAGGCCTATGGCTACACCTTC. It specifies CASSPAGRPQAYGYTF.

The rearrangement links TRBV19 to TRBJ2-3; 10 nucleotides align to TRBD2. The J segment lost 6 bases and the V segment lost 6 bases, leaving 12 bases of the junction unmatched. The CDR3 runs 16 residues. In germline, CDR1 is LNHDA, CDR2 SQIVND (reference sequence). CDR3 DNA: TGTGCCAGTAGCCGAGCAACGGGACTAGCGTCGGATACGCAGTATTTT. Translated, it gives CASSRATGLASDTQYF.

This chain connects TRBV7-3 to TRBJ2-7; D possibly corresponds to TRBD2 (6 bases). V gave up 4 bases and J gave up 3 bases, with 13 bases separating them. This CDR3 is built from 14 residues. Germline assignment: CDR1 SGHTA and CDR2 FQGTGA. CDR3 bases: TGTGCCAGCAGCTGGGGAGCGGAGGGCTACGAGCAGTACTTC. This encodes CASSWGAEGYEQYF.

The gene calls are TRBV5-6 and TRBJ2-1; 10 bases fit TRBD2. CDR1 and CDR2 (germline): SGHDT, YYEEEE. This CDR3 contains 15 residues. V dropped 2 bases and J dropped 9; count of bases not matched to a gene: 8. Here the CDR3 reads CASSLGLAGVGEQFF. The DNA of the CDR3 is TGTGCCAGCAGCTTAGGGCTAGCGGGAGTGGGTGAGCAGTTCTTC.

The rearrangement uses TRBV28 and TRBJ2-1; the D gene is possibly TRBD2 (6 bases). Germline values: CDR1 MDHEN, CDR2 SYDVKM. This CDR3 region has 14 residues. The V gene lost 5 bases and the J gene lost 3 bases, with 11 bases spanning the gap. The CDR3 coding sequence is TGTGCCAGCAGTCGTCTGCGGGGCTACAATGAGCAGTTCTTC. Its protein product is CASSRLRGYNEQFF.

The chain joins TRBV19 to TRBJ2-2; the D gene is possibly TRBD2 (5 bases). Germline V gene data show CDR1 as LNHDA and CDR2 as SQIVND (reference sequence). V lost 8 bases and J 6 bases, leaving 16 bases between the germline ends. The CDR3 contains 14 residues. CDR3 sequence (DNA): TGTGCCAGTCTTAATAGGAACGGGGCCGGGGAGCTGTTTTTT. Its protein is CASLNRNGAGELFF. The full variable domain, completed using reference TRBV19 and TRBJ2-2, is DGGITQSPKYLFRKEGQNVTLSCEQNLNHDAMYWYRQDPGQGLRLIYYSQIVNDFQKGDIAEGYSVSREKKESFPLTVTSAQKNPTAFYLCASLNRNGAGELFFGEGSRLTVL.

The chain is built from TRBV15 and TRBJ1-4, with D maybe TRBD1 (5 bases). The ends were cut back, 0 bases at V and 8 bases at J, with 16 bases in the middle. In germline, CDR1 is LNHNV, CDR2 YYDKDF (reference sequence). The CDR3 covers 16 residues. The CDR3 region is CATSRDQGHEDEKLFF. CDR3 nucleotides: TGTGCCACCAGCAGAGATCAGGGCCATGAGGACGAAAAACTGTTTTTT.

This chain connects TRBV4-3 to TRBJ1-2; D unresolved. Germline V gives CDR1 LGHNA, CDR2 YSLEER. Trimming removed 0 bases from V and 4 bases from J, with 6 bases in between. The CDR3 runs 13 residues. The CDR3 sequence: CASSQDPLYGYTF. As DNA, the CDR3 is TGCGCCAGCAGCCAAGATCCCCTCTATGGCTACACCTTC.

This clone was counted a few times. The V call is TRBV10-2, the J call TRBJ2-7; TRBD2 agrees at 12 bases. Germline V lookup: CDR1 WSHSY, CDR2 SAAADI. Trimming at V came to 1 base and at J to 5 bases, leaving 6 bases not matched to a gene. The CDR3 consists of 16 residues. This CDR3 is CASSELASGRGNEQYF. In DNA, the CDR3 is TGCGCCAGCAGTGAGTTGGCTAGCGGGAGGGGCAACGAGCAGTACTTC.

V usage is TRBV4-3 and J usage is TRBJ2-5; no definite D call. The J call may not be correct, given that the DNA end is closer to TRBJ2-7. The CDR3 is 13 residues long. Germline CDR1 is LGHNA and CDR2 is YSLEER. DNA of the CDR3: TGCGCCAGCAGCCAATCCCGCCCCAGCGAGCAGTACTTC. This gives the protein CASSQSRPSEQYF.

The CDR3 bases are TGCGCCAGCAGATCCGGGACAGCAGGTAATGAAAAACTGTTTTTT. Amino acid sequence: CASRSGTAGNEKLFF. The rearrangement joins TRBV10-1 to TRBJ1-4, with 7 positions matching TRBD1. V was clipped by 6 bases and J by 4 bases; unmatched bases: 8. Germline values: CDR1 WNHNN, CDR2 SYGVQD (reference sequence). The CDR3 contains 15 residues.

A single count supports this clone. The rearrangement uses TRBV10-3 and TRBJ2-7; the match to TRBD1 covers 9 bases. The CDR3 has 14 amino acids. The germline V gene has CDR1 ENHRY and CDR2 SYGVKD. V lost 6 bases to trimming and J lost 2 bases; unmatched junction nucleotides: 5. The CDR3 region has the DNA TGTGCCATCAGGGACCGGGACAGGGCCTACGAGCAGTACTTC. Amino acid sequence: CAIRDRDRAYEQYF.